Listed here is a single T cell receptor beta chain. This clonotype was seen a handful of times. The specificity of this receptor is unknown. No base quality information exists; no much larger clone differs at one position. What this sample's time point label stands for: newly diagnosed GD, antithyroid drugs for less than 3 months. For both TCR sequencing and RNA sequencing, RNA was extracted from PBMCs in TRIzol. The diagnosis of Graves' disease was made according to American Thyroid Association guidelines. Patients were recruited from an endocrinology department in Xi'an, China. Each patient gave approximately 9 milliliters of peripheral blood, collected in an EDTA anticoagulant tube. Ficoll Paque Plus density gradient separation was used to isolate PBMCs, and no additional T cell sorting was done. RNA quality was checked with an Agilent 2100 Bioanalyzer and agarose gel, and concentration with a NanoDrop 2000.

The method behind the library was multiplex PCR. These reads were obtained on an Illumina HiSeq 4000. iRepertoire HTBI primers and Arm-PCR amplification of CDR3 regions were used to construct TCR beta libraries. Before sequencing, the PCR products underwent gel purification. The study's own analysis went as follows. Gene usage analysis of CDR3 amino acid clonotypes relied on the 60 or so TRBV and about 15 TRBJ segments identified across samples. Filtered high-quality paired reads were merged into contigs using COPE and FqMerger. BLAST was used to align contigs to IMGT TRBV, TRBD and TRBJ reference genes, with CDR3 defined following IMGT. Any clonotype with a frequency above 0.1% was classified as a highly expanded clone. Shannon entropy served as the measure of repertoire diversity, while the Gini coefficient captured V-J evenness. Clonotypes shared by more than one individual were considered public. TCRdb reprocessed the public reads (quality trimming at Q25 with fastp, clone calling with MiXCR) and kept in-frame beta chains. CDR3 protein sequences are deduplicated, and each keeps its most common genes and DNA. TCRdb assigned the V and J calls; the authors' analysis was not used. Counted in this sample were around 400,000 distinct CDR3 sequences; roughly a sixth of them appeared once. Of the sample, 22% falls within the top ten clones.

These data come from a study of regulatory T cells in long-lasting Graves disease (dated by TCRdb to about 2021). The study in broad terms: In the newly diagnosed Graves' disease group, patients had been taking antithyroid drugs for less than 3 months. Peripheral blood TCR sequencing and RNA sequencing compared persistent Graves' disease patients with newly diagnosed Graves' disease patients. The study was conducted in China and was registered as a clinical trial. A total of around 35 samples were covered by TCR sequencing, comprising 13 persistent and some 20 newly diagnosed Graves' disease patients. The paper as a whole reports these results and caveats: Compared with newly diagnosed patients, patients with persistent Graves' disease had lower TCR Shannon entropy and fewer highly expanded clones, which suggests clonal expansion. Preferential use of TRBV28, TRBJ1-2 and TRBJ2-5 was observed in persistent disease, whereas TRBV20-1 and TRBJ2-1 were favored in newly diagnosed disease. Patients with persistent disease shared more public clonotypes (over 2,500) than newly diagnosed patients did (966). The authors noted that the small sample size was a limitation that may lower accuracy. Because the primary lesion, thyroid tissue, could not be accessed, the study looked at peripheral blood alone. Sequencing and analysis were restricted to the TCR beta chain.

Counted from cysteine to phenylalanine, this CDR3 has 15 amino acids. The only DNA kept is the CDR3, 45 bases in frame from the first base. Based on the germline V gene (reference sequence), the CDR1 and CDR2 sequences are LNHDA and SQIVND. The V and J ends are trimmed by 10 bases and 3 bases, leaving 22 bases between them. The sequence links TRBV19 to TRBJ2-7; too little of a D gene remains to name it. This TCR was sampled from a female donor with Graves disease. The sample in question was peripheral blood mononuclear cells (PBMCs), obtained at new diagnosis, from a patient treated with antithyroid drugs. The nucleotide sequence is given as TGTGCCACTAGAACGATGGAGTCGAAGGGCTACGAGCAGTACTTC. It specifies CATRTMESKGYEQYF.